A single sample is the source of the 7 T cell receptor beta chains below, sequenced in a study of T cells after yellow fever vaccination. TCRdb independently ran MiXCR on the 5' RACE reads; one entry per CDR3 protein. The data contain some 420,000 distinct CDR3 sequences, 15% to 20% of them singletons. This specimen was PBMCs, taken before the yellow fever booster vaccination. These receptors all stem from a man younger than 30 who received the YFV17D yellow fever vaccine.

This clonotype was recorded at least ten times. The chain combines TRBV18 with TRBJ2-3, with D unclear. V was clipped by 3 bases and J by 5 bases, with 3 bases between them. This CDR3 comprises 11 residues. CDR1 is KGHSH, CDR2 LQKENI, per germline. CDR3 nucleotides: TGTGCCAGCTCACCGCAAGATACGCAGTATTTT. Translation: CASSPQDTQYF.

This clonotype appeared a few times. This chain joins TRBV29-1 and TRBJ2-3; D may be TRBD1 (5 bases). Germline values: CDR1 SQVTM, CDR2 ANQGSEA. The CDR3 has 15 residues. V lost 7 bases to trimming and J lost 1 base, with 18 bases between them. The CDR3, as DNA: TGCAGCGCCCCAGGGTGGAGCGAGCGCACAGATACGCAGTATTTT. Translated: CSAPGWSERTDTQYF.

The genes are TRBV20-1 and TRBJ2-2, with D unresolved. The CDR3 totals 15 residues. Trimming stripped 3 bases from V and 3 bases from J, with 14 bases between. Germline assignment: CDR1 DFQATT and CDR2 SNEGSKA (reference sequence). This CDR3 reads CSARSTSFDTGELFF. The CDR3 region has the DNA TGCAGTGCTAGGAGCACCTCTTTTGACACCGGGGAGCTGTTTTTT.

This clonotype was seen a few times. The CDR3 loop is CASSITGGDGYTF. The DNA for the CDR3 is TGTGCCAGCAGCATCACAGGGGGCGATGGCTACACCTTC. The rearrangement joins TRBV9 to TRBJ1-2, with 9 bases matching TRBD1. Germline lookup yields CDR1 SGDLS and CDR2 YYNGEE. CDR3 length: 13 residues. With 4 bases clipped from V and 6 bases from J, the junction kept 4 bases outside the gene matches. The complete variable domain, with remaining parts taken from reference TRBV9 and TRBJ1-2, reads DSGVTQTPKHLITATGQRVTLRCSPRSGDLSVYWYQQSLDQGLQFLIQYYNGEERAKGNILERFSAQQFPDLHSELNLSSLELGDSALYFCASSITGGDGYTFGSGTRLTVV.

This clonotype was picked up a small number of times. The chain is built from TRBV10-3 and TRBJ2-2, with 7 bases that match TRBD1. After removal of 5 bases from V and 3 bases from J, the junction contained 3 bases not matched to a gene. The CDR3 runs 14 residues. CDR1 is ENHRY, CDR2 SYGVKD, per germline. CDR3 coding DNA: TGTGCCATCAGTTTGACAGGGCACACCGGGGAGCTGTTTTTT. It is translated as CAISLTGHTGELFF.

CDR3 bases: TGCGCCACCACACAGGACAGGGGAGGCCGAGCTTTCTTT. Encoded protein: CATTQDRGGRAFF. The chain employs TRBV10-2 and TRBJ1-1, with 9 bases aligning to TRBD1. Per the germline V gene, CDR1 is WSHSY and CDR2 is SAAADI. This CDR3 contains 13 residues. Germline trimming cut 10 bases from V and 10 bases from J; bases unmatched to any gene: 13.

This sequence joins TRBV7-8 and TRBJ2-6; the D gene is possibly TRBD2 (5 bases). Germline CDR1 is SGHVS and CDR2 is FQNEAQ. This CDR3 has 16 amino acids. Trimming took 1 base from V and 1 from J, leaving 8 bases between them. As DNA, the CDR3 is TGTGCCAGCAGCTTAGGGTGGAGGTCTGGGGCCAACGTCCTGACTTTC. Translation: CASSLGWRSGANVLTF.